This T cell receptor beta chain emerged from a study of human T cells and chemical hapten exposure. On the study more broadly: Mainly, slight library volume differences in the pool made TCR yields vary.

Original processing notes: Ranging from roughly 20,000 to 750,000, TCR counts per sample had a median value of approximately 95,000. Each CDR3 protein gets one entry after TCRdb re-called the 5' RACE reads with MiXCR. The V and J calls and clone size come from TCRdb's table, not from the authors' own analysis. The sample contains some 78,000 distinct CDR3 sequences, about 8% of which appear only once. V lost 6 bases to trimming and J lost 2 bases, with 12 bases between them. The germline V gene has CDR1 SQVTM and CDR2 ANQGSEA. The length of the CDR3 is 13 residues. The total RNA was obtained from whole blood that was not fractionated.

The genes are TRBV29-1 and TRBJ2-3; D remains unclear. The receptor's source is a male donor in good health. The CDR3, as DNA: TGCAGCGTACGACTGGAACACACAGATACGCAGTATTTT. This gives the protein CSVRLEHTDTQYF.